A single T cell receptor beta chain is shown here with its context. Trimming cost V 7 bases and J 2 bases; bases outside gene matches: 8. Germline V gives CDR1 MNHEY, CDR2 SVGAGI. This CDR3 region has 15 residues. This record belongs to a study of blood T cells in healthy people across ages. Extracted total RNA amounted to at least 5.5 micrograms for each sample. Through a sample-barcoded 5' primer and a J-beta primer mix, a second PCR was run for roughly 7 to 12 cycles. TCRdb reprocessed the 5' RACE reads via MiXCR and lists one record per CDR3 protein. The table records some 690,000 distinct CDR3 sequences, about 20% of them present only once.

This rearrangement joins TRBV6-5 to TRBJ2-3, with 8 bases matching TRBD2. The source of this sequence is a man aged 65 to 85 in good health. The specimen was blood. CDR3 sequence: CASKEAGAYTDTQYF. The CDR3 DNA follows: TGTGCCAGCAAGGAAGCGGGGGCTTACACAGATACGCAGTATTTT.